The 17 T cell receptor beta chains below all came from one sample that was sequenced in a study of T-cell memory formation after mild COVID-19. TCRdb processed the 5' RACE reads anew with MiXCR; each CDR3 protein has one entry. Of roughly 300,000 distinct CDR3 sequences listed, about an eighth were seen once; the top ten hold 22%. Material: PBMCs or a T cell subset sorted from them (not recorded which). The receptors originated from a man younger than 30 who had mild COVID-19 (a few samples of this study predate the infection). Cell type and time point are not known.

This clonotype has a handful of counts. The V call is TRBV3-1, the J call TRBJ2-5; TRBD2 is a possible D gene (5 bases). Between the trimmed V and J ends, which lost 0 bases and 7 bases, there was a span of 15 bases. From germline, CDR1 is LGHDT and CDR2 YNNKEL (reference sequence). The CDR3 loop spans 15 amino acids. CDR3 protein: CASSQESSGVGTQYF. The CDR3 DNA follows: TGTGCCAGCAGCCAAGAGTCCTCCGGGGTGGGGACCCAGTACTTC.

This clonotype was seen only a few times. This may arise from a read error, as a much more abundant clone is one base away. CDR3 loop: CASRSSGANVLTF. The CDR3 DNA sequence: TGTGCCAGCAGGTCCTCTGGGGCCAACGTCCTGACTTTC. The chain couples TRBV12-3 or TRBV12-4 to TRBJ2-6; unclear D gene. This CDR3 is built from 13 residues. Trimming left V 6 bases short and J 0 bases short, with 3 bases between.

This chain uses TRBV6-1 with TRBJ2-3; 10 bases are shared with TRBD2. The CDR3 sequence is 17 residues long. After removal of 7 bases from V and 5 bases from J, the junction contained 15 bases not matched to a gene. From germline, CDR1 is MNHNS and CDR2 SASEGT. This chain's CDR3 is CASIRSSGGLPGDTQYF. In DNA form, the CDR3 reads TGTGCCAGCATTCGATCTAGCGGGGGCCTCCCCGGAGATACGCAGTATTTT.

CDR3 sequence reads: CASSSAFAADTQYF. In DNA form, the CDR3 reads TGTGCCAGCAGCTCCGCGTTTGCGGCAGATACGCAGTATTTT. The chain carries TRBV7-3 and TRBJ2-3, with D hard to call. This CDR3 is built from 14 residues. The V gene lost 4 bases and the J gene lost 4 bases, with 12 bases spanning the gap. Germline V gene lookup returns CDR1 SGHTA and CDR2 FQGTGA.

The gene calls are TRBV18 and TRBJ1-1; D perhaps matches TRBD1 (6 bases). The CDR3 runs 15 residues. The germline CDR1 and CDR2 sequences are KGHSH and LQKENI. Trimming pared 1 base from V and 6 bases from J, leaving 15 bases between. CDR3 bases: TGTGCCAGCTCACCACTCGCAGGGGTAGCTTCTGAAGCTTTCTTT. Translation gives CASSPLAGVASEAFF. Full variable domain (outside the CDR3, taken from reference TRBV18 and TRBJ1-1): NAGVMQNPRHLVRRRGQEARLRCSPMKGHSHVYWYRQLPEEGLKFMVYLQKENIIDESGMPKERFSAEFPKEGPSILRIQQVVRGDSAAYFCASSPLAGVASEAFFGQGTRLTVV.

The V call is TRBV7-3, the J call TRBJ1-5, with TRBD1 as a possible D gene (5 bases). The CDR3 is 15 amino acids. Trimming removed 5 bases from V and 4 bases from J, with 15 bases in between. The germline CDR1 and CDR2 sequences are SGHTA and FQGTGA. CDR3 bases: TGTGCCAGCAGCATGGGACGGAGCTGTAATCAGCCCCAGCATTTT. Its protein product is CASSMGRSCNQPQHF.

This clonotype was recorded at least ten times. CDR3 sequence: CASSTIAGGTDTQYF. DNA of the CDR3: TGTGCCAGCAGTACCATAGCGGGGGGCACAGATACGCAGTATTTT. The chain joins TRBV6-5 to TRBJ2-3, with 9 bases fitting TRBD2. This CDR3 is built from 15 residues. Germline loops: CDR1 MNHEY, CDR2 SVGAGI. V lost 5 bases to trimming and J lost 1 base; unmatched junction nucleotides: 4.

This clonotype was seen repeatedly, ten times or more. The rearrangement joins TRBV3-1 to TRBJ2-5, with 9 bases fitting TRBD2. This CDR3 is built from 14 residues. CDR1 and CDR2 from the germline V gene are LGHDT and YNNKEL (reference sequence). The trim removed 7 bases at V and 2 bases at J, leaving 5 bases unmatched. Written as DNA, the CDR3 is TGTGCCAGCATAAAGGCGGGGGGGCAAGAGACCCAGTACTTC. Its protein product is CASIKAGGQETQYF.

The CDR3 nucleotides read TGTGCCAGCAGCTTAAGGGGGGCCGGCACAGATACGCAGTATTTT. Its translation is CASSLRGAGTDTQYF. The chain links TRBV5-4 to TRBJ2-3; either TRBD1 or TRBD2 may supply D (6 bases each). The CDR3 is 15 residues long. Trimming shortened V by 2 bases and J by 1 base, and 11 bases separated the two germline ends. Germline CDR1 and CDR2: SGHNT and YYREEE (reference sequence).

The rearrangement links TRBV7-9 to TRBJ2-3, with D perhaps TRBD2 (6 bases). V gave up 6 bases and J gave up 0 bases, with 16 bases separating them. Germline lookup yields CDR1 SEHNR and CDR2 FQNEAQ (reference sequence). The CDR3 is 16 amino acids. CDR3: CASSPSTSPSTDTQYF. Written as DNA, the CDR3 is TGTGCCAGCAGTCCCTCGACTAGTCCTAGCACAGATACGCAGTATTTT.

The rearrangement joins TRBV5-1 to TRBJ1-3; 7 nucleotides align to TRBD1. Germline loops: CDR1 SGHRS, CDR2 YFSETQ. The trim removed 6 bases at V and 0 bases at J, leaving 9 bases unmatched. The CDR3 has 16 amino acids. CDR3 coding DNA: TGCGCCAGCACGCCGGGACAGACTAACTCTGGAAACACCATATATTTT. Its translation is CASTPGQTNSGNTIYF.

The rearrangement uses TRBV7-2 and TRBJ1-2; 8 nucleotides line up with TRBD1. The CDR3 totals 15 residues. CDR1 and CDR2 from the germline V gene are SGHTA and FQGNSA. V lost 5 bases, J lost 0 bases, and 5 bases stayed unmatched. CDR3 in amino acids: CASSPQGAANYGYTF. The CDR3 DNA reads as TGTGCCAGCAGCCCCCAGGGGGCAGCTAACTATGGCTACACCTTC.

The chain links TRBV7-3 to TRBJ2-7; D may correspond to TRBD1 or TRBD2 (5 bases each). The CDR3 runs 14 residues. Deletions cut 3 bases from V and 5 bases from J, with 14 bases between. In germline, CDR1 is SGHTA, CDR2 FQGTGA. CDR3 in amino acids: CASSFGASENEQYF. Here the CDR3 DNA reads TGTGCCAGCAGCTTCGGGGCTTCAGAGAACGAGCAGTACTTC.

This clonotype was found many times. This rearrangement joins TRBV2 to TRBJ1-1; TRBD1 agrees at 8 bases. The length of the CDR3 is 13 residues. Losses at the gene ends were 6 bases for V and 1 base for J; bases not matched to a gene: 1. Germline V CDR1 and CDR2: SNHLY, FYNNEI. Here the CDR3 reads CASSGQGNTEAFF. CDR3 nucleotide sequence: TGTGCCAGCAGCGGACAGGGGAACACTGAAGCTTTCTTT.

The chain recombines TRBV9 with TRBJ2-1; a possible D gene is TRBD2 (5 bases). The CDR3 is 12 amino acids. Trimming pared 0 bases from V and 15 bases from J, leaving 13 bases between. CDR1 is SGDLS, CDR2 YYNGEE, per germline. The CDR3 DNA reads as TGTGCCAGCAGCGTAGAAGGGTCGAGGGTGTTCTTC. Translating gives CASSVEGSRVFF.

J is TRBJ2-1 and V is TRBV20-1, with a weak D call TRBD2 (6 bases). CDR3 length equals 13 residues. Trimming removed 3 bases from V and 7 bases from J, with 13 bases in between. Per germline, CDR1 DFQATT and CDR2 SNEGSKA (reference sequence). The CDR3 DNA sequence: TGCAGTGCTAGCCGGGACTCAGGGAATGAGCAGTTCTTC. It is translated as CSASRDSGNEQFF.

This clonotype has only a few counts. V and J are TRBV15 and TRBJ1-1, with 10 bases aligning to TRBD1. The germline V gene has CDR1 LNHNV and CDR2 YYDKDF (reference sequence). With V trimmed by 5 bases and J by 1 base, 1 base remained unmatched. CDR3 length equals 14 residues. CDR3 sequence reads: CATSRDRGNTEAFF. Here the CDR3 DNA reads TGTGCCACCAGCCGGGACAGGGGGAACACTGAAGCTTTCTTT. Full variable domain (rest looked up from reference TRBV15 and TRBJ1-1): DAMVIQNPRYQVTQFGKPVTLSCSQTLNHNVMYWYQQKSSQAPKLLFHYYDKDFNNEADTPDNFQSRRPNTSFCFLDIRSPGLGDTAMYLCATSRDRGNTEAFFGQGTRLTVV.